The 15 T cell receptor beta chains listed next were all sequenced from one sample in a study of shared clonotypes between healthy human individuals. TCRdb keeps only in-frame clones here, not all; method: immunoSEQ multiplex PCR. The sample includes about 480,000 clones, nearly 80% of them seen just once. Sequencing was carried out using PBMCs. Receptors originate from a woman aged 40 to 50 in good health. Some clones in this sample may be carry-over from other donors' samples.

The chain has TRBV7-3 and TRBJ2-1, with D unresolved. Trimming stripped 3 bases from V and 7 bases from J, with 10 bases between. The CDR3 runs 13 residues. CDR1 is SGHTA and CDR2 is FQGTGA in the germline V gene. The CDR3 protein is CASSFFKQNEQFF. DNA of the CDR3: TGTGCCAGCAGCTTTTTCAAACAGAATGAGCAGTTCTTC.

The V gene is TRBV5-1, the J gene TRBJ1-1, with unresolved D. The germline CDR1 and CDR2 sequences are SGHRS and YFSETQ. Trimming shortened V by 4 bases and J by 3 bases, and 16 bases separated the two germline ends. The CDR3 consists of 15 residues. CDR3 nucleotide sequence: TGCGCCAGCAGCGCAGGACCCCTAGGCGACACTGAAGCTTTCTTT. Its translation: CASSAGPLGDTEAFF. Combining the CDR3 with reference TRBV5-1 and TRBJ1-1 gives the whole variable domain KAGVTQTPRYLIKTRGQQVTLSCSPISGHRSVSWYQQTPGQGLQFLFEYFSETQRNKGNFPGRFSGRQFSNSRSEMNVSTLELGDSALYLCASSAGPLGDTEAFFGQGTRLTVV.

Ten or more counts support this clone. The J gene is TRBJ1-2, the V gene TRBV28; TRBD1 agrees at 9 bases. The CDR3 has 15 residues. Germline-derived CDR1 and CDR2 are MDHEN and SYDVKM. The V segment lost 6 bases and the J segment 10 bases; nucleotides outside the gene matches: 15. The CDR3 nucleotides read TGTGCCAGCAGCGCCGGGACAGGGAGATTATTTCACTACACCTTC. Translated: CASSAGTGRLFHYTF.

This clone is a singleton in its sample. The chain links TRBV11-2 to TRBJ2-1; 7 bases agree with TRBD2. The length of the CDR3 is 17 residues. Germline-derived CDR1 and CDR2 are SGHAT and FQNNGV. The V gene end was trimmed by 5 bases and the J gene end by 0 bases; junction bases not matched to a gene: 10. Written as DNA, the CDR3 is TGTGCCAGCAGCCAACGGGGACTAAAAAGCTCCTACAATGAGCAGTTCTTC. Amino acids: CASSQRGLKSSYNEQFF.

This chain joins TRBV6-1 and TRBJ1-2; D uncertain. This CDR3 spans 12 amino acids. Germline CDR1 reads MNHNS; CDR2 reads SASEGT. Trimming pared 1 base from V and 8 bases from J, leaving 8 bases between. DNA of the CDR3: TGTGCCAGCAGTGAAGTCCCAGACGGCTACACCTTC. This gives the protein CASSEVPDGYTF.

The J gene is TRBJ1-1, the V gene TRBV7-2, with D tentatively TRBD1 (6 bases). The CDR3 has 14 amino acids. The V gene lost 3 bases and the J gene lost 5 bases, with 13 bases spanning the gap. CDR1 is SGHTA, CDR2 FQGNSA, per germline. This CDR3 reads CASSFYGGDTEAFF. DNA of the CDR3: TGTGCCAGCAGCTTTTACGGGGGCGATACTGAAGCTTTCTTT. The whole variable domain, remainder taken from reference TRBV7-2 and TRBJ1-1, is GAGVSQSPSNKVTEKGKDVELRCDPISGHTALYWYRQSLGQGLEFLIYFQGNSAPDKSGLPSDRFSAERTGGSVSTLTIQRTQQEDSAVYLCASSFYGGDTEAFFGQGTRLTVV.

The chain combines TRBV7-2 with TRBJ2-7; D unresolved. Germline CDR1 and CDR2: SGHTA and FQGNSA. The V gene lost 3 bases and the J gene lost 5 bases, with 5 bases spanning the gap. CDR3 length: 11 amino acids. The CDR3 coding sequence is TGTGCCAGCAGCTTTACGGACGAGCAGTACTTC. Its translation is CASSFTDEQYF.

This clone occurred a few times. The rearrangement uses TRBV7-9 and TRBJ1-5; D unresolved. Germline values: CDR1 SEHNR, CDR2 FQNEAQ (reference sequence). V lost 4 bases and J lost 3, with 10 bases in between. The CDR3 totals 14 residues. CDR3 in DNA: TGTGCCAGCAGCTACGACGGGGTCAATCAGCCCCAGCATTTT. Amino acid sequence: CASSYDGVNQPQHF.

The CDR3 sequence is CASSQGELSSYEQYF. CDR3 DNA: TGCGCCAGCAGCCAAGGCGAACTGAGCTCCTACGAGCAGTACTTC. The V call is TRBV4-1, the J call TRBJ2-7; no firm D call. This CDR3 has 15 residues. The V gene lost 1 base and the J gene lost 0 bases, with 10 bases spanning the gap. Per germline, CDR1 MGHRA and CDR2 YSYEKL.

The CDR3 DNA follows: TGTGCCAGCAGCCGGGCAGGGTCCGGAAACACCATATATTTT. Amino acids: CASSRAGSGNTIYF. The chain is built from TRBV27 and TRBJ1-3, with D perhaps TRBD1 (5 bases). Trimming shortened V by 6 bases and J by 4 bases, and 13 bases separated the two germline ends. This CDR3 contains 14 residues. Germline V gene data show CDR1 as MNHEY and CDR2 as SMNVEV (reference sequence).

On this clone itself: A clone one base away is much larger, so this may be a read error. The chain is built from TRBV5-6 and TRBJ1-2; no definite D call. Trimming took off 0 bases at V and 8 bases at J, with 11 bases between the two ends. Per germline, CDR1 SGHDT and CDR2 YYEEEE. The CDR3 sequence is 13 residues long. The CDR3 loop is CASSLVTVMGYTF. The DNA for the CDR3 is TGTGCCAGCAGCTTGGTAACGGTCATGGGCTACACCTTC.

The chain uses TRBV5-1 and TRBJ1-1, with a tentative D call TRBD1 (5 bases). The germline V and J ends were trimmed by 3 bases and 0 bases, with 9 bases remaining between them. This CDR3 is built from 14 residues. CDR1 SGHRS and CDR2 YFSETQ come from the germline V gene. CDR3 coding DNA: TGCGCCAGCAGCTGGGGGGAATTGAACACTGAAGCTTTCTTT. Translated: CASSWGELNTEAFF.

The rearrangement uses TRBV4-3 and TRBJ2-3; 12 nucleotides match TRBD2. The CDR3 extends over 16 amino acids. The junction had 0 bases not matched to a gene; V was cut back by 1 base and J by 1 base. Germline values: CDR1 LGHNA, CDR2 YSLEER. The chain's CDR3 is CASSQGTSGGTDTQYF. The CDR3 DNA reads TGCGCCAGCAGCCAAGGGACTAGCGGGGGCACAGATACGCAGTATTTT.

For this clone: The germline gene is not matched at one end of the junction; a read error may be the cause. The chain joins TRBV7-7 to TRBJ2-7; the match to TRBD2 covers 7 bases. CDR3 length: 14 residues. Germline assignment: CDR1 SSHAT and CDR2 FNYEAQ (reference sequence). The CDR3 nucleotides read TGTGCTAGCAGCCCCGGGGCGGGAGTTTACGAGCAGTACTTC. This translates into CASSPGAGVYEQYF.

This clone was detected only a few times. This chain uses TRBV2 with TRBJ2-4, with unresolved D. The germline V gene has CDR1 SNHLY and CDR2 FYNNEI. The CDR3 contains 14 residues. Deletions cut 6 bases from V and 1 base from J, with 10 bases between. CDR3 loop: CASSPIGAKNIQYF. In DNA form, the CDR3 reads TGTGCCAGCAGCCCAATAGGGGCCAAAAACATTCAGTACTTC.